This T cell receptor beta chain comes out of a study of a mutant IDH1 vaccine in newly diagnosed glioma. Note on this clone: Its antigen remains unknown.

J gave up 5 bases and V 4 bases, and 5 bases lay outside the gene matches. Germline V gives CDR1 SGHVS, CDR2 FQNEAQ. The CDR3 length is 15 residues. As for time point: week 35, safety follow-up. Mutant IDH1 20-mer peptide, at 300 ug, made up each vaccine dose, with topical imiquimod. Study-level points and caveats: Pseudoprogression seemed unrelated to changes in top peripheral T cell clonotypes.

Profiled with immunoSEQ multiplex PCR; TCRdb holds only in-frame clones, not every one. The sample contains about 50,000 clones, over 65% of which appear only once. The source material was PBMCs, sampled from a glioma patient whose treatment included an IDH1 peptide vaccine. This clonotype was obtained from a middle-aged man with glioma. The V and J genes are TRBV7-8 and TRBJ1-1, with 12 bases identical to TRBD1. The CDR3 DNA follows: TGTGCCAGCAGCTGGGACAGGGGGCTGGGGACTGAAGCTTTCTTT. Its protein product is CASSWDRGLGTEAFF.